One sample yielded the 12 T cell receptor beta chains listed below, sequenced in a study of T cell responses to AZD1222 COVID-19 vaccine. Sequencing used immunoSEQ multiplex PCR; TCRdb keeps in-frame clones, though not all of them. The repertoire includes 150,000 to 200,000 clones, about 95% of them detected once, and 0.6% to 0.7% sits in the top ten. The sample here was peripheral blood, taken on day 0 of AZD1222 vaccination. These receptors were collected from an adult in good health.

The V and J genes are TRBV13 and TRBJ2-7, with D hard to call. V lost 2 bases and J 0 bases, leaving 8 bases between the germline ends. CDR3 size: 14 residues. Germline V gene lookup returns CDR1 PRHDT and CDR2 FYEKMQ (reference sequence). The CDR3 here is CASSLLTGSYEQYF. The CDR3 DNA is TGTGCCAGCAGCTTATTGACGGGCTCCTACGAGCAGTACTTC.

This chain uses TRBV29-1 with TRBJ2-4, with 8 bases aligning to TRBD1. The CDR3 length is 11 residues. CDR1 is SQVTM, CDR2 ANQGSEA, per germline. V gave up 8 bases and J gave up 7 bases; unmatched junction bases: 4. Written as DNA, the CDR3 is TGCAGCACGAGACAGGGGAACATTCAGTACTTC. Translated, it gives CSTRQGNIQYF. The full variable domain, rest sourced from reference TRBV29-1 and TRBJ2-4, is SAVISQKPSRDICQRGTSLTIQCQVDSQVTMMFWYRQQPGQSLTLIATANQGSEATYESGFVIDKFPISRPNLTFSTLTVSNMSPEDSSIYLCSTRQGNIQYFGAGTRLSVL.

This clone has a single count. The V call is TRBV9, the J call TRBJ1-1, with D unresolved. The V gene lost 4 bases and the J gene lost 0 bases, with 13 bases spanning the gap. Per germline, CDR1 SGDLS and CDR2 YYNGEE. The CDR3 has 15 amino acids. The DNA of the CDR3 is TGTGCCAGCAGCCCACGATCCGGGATGAACACTGAAGCTTTCTTT. Its translation is CASSPRSGMNTEAFF.

The chain is built from TRBV28 and TRBJ1-2, with TRBD1 matching 7 bases. Germline assignment: CDR1 MDHEN and CDR2 SYDVKM. The CDR3 is 17 amino acids. The V and J ends lost 3 bases and 7 bases, in that order; junction bases with no gene match: 17. CDR3: CASSFRPDGTVGRGYTF. The CDR3 DNA reads as TGTGCCAGCAGTTTTCGCCCAGACGGGACAGTAGGACGTGGCTACACCTTC.

The chain carries TRBV5-1 and TRBJ1-1; 7 positions agree with TRBD1. J was trimmed by 7 bases and V by 0 bases; bases with no gene match: 12. Germline CDR1 is SGHRS and CDR2 is YFSETQ. CDR3 size: 16 residues. In DNA, the CDR3 is TGCGCCAGCAGCTTGGGGAGGGGGCCCTCAAACCGTGAAGCTTTCTTT. It encodes CASSLGRGPSNREAFF.

The gene calls are TRBV28 and TRBJ1-2; D gene ambiguous. The CDR3 consists of 12 residues. The germline V gene has CDR1 MDHEN and CDR2 SYDVKM. The germline V and J ends were trimmed by 5 bases and 8 bases, with 12 bases remaining between them. The chain's CDR3 is CASSPRPGGYTF. As DNA, the CDR3 is TGTGCCAGCAGTCCCCGTCCGGGGGGCTACACCTTC.

In this sample, this clone turned up once. J is TRBJ1-5 and V is TRBV19; D is unclear. Looked up from germline, CDR1 is LNHDA and CDR2 is SQIVND (reference sequence). V lost 4 bases, J lost 2 bases, and 15 bases lay in between. The CDR3 loop spans 16 amino acids. This CDR3 is CASSTKQSLGNQPQHF. DNA for the CDR3: TGTGCCAGTAGTACAAAGCAGAGTCTCGGCAATCAGCCCCAGCATTTT.

The rearrangement uses TRBV7-9 and TRBJ2-2, with D unresolved. V was shortened by 5 bases and J by 7 bases, with 8 bases between the two germline ends. The CDR3 totals 12 residues. Germline V lookup: CDR1 SEHNR, CDR2 FQNEAQ (reference sequence). The CDR3 bases are TGTGCCAGCAGCCGGTCGGTCGGGGAGCTGTTTTTT. Its protein is CASSRSVGELFF. The whole variable domain, filled in from reference TRBV7-9 and TRBJ2-2, reads DTGVSQNPRHKITKRGQNVTFRCDPISEHNRLYWYRQTLGQGPEFLTYFQNEAQLEKSRLLSDRFSAERPKGSFSTLEIQRTEQGDSAMYLCASSRSVGELFFGEGSRLTVL.

The genes are TRBV7-9 and TRBJ2-5; D unresolved. The CDR3 runs to 15 residues. Trimming removed 5 bases from V and 1 base from J, with 14 bases in between. Germline-derived CDR1 and CDR2 are SEHNR and FQNEAQ (reference sequence). The CDR3 DNA reads TGTGCCAGCAGCCACCGCGTGGGCTTCCAAGAGACCCAGTACTTC. It encodes CASSHRVGFQETQYF.

This clone showed up just once. This chain joins TRBV15 and TRBJ2-3, with TRBD2 as a possible D gene (5 bases). This CDR3 is built from 16 residues. Germline loops: CDR1 LNHNV, CDR2 YYDKDF (reference sequence). Trimming took 0 bases from V and 2 from J, leaving 12 bases between them. The CDR3 nucleotides are TGTGCCACCAGCAGAGATCGGGGTCTACTCACAGATACGCAGTATTTT. This codes for CATSRDRGLLTDTQYF. Combining the CDR3 with reference TRBV15 and TRBJ2-3 gives the whole variable domain DAMVIQNPRYQVTQFGKPVTLSCSQTLNHNVMYWYQQKSSQAPKLLFHYYDKDFNNEADTPDNFQSRRPNTSFCFLDIRSPGLGDTAMYLCATSRDRGLLTDTQYFGPGTRLTVL.

This clone was counted only a few times. The rearrangement uses TRBV4-2 and TRBJ2-3; D is perhaps TRBD1 or TRBD2 (5 bases each). The length of the CDR3 is 17 residues. Looked up from germline, CDR1 is LGHNA and CDR2 is YNFKEQ. Trimming shortened V by 3 bases and J by 4 bases, and 20 bases separated the two germline ends. CDR3 residues: CASSHTDEGFEADTQYF. The CDR3 DNA is TGTGCCAGCAGCCATACCGACGAGGGGTTCGAGGCAGATACGCAGTATTTT.

The chain employs TRBV7-9 and TRBJ2-2; no definite D call. The CDR3 loop spans 14 amino acids. V was shortened by 3 bases and J by 2 bases, with 7 bases between the two germline ends. Germline-derived CDR1 and CDR2 are SEHNR and FQNEAQ (reference sequence). The CDR3 sequence: CASSFILNTGELFF. As DNA, the CDR3 is TGTGCCAGCAGCTTCATACTCAACACCGGGGAGCTGTTTTTT.